Below, 21 T cell receptor beta chains from the same sample are listed, as sequenced in a study of T cell repertoires in cytomegalovirus infection. These receptors are not linked to any known antigen. TCRdb reanalysed the reads using MiXCR and keeps one entry per CDR3 protein. The top ten clones hold around 44% of a sample with hundreds of thousands of distinct CDR3 sequences, approximately 40% of them seen once. Sequenced here: cultured PBMCs, sampled from culture after CMV antigen stimulation. These TCRs come from a human donor in good health (CMV status not recorded). Some clones in this sample may be carry-over from other donors' samples.

This sequence joins TRBV5-4 and TRBJ2-7, with 15 positions matching TRBD2. The CDR3 is made up of 14 amino acids. Germline V gene lookup returns CDR1 SGHNT and CDR2 YYREEE (reference sequence). With V trimmed by 4 bases and J by 6 bases, 2 bases remained unmatched. The CDR3 here is CASSAGLAGGEQYF. In nucleotides, the CDR3 is TGTGCCAGCAGCGCGGGACTAGCGGGAGGCGAGCAGTACTTC.

This chain joins TRBV27 and TRBJ1-5; D perhaps matches TRBD1 (6 bases). From germline, CDR1 is MNHEY and CDR2 SMNVEV (reference sequence). The CDR3 consists of 14 residues. Trimming removed 5 bases from V and 4 bases from J, with 12 bases in between. CDR3 bases: TGTGCCAGCAGTGCCGGGACAACTAATCAGCCCCAGCATTTT. This encodes CASSAGTTNQPQHF.

V and J are TRBV5-1 and TRBJ2-3; 7 nucleotides align to TRBD1. CDR1 and CDR2 from the germline V gene are SGHRS and YFSETQ. This CDR3 contains 17 residues. V lost 4 bases, J lost 3 bases, and 14 bases stayed unmatched. For the CDR3, the DNA is TGCGCCAGCAGCCCAATCATCCCGGGACAGACTACAGATACGCAGTATTTT. This gives the protein CASSPIIPGQTTDTQYF.

The rearrangement links TRBV7-4 to TRBJ2-7; D is undetermined. CDR1 and CDR2 (germline): SGHVT, SQSDAQ. V lost 1 base, J lost 4 bases, and 11 bases lay in between. The CDR3 totals 14 residues. The CDR3 DNA reads as TGTGCCAGCAGCTTAGAGGGAAACCTATACGAGCAGTACTTC. Translating it yields CASSLEGNLYEQYF. The complete variable domain, with remaining parts taken from reference TRBV7-4 and TRBJ2-7, reads GAGVSQSPRYKVAKRGRDVALRCDSISGHVTLYWYRQTLGQGSEVLTYSQSDAQRDKSGRPSGRFSAERPERSVSTLKIQRTEQGDSAVYLCASSLEGNLYEQYFGPGTRLTVT.

The V and J genes are TRBV27 and TRBJ2-4, with TRBD2 matching 7 bases. The CDR3 length is 15 residues. Losses at the gene ends were 2 bases for V and 9 bases for J; bases not matched to a gene: 10. Germline CDR1 MNHEY, CDR2 SMNVEV (reference sequence). CDR3 bases: TGTGCCAGCAGTTTACCAAGGAGCGGGGAGGGCATTCAGTACTTC. Its translation: CASSLPRSGEGIQYF.

This chain links TRBV19 with TRBJ2-1, with 12 nucleotides matching TRBD2. Germline assignment: CDR1 LNHDA and CDR2 SQIVND (reference sequence). The V segment lost 4 bases and the J segment 5 bases; nucleotides outside the gene matches: 3. This CDR3 comprises 15 residues. CDR3 amino acids: CASSRTSGTNNEQFF. In nucleotides, the CDR3 is TGTGCCAGTAGTAGGACTAGCGGGACCAACAATGAGCAGTTCTTC.

This clonotype has more than one count but fewer than ten. This sequence joins TRBV5-6 and TRBJ2-1; D perhaps matches TRBD1 (6 bases). Germline V gene data show CDR1 as SGHDT and CDR2 as YYEEEE. The CDR3 runs 15 residues. V lost 4 bases to trimming and J lost 2 bases, with 13 bases between them. Written as DNA, the CDR3 is TGTGCCAGCAGCCCTCAGGGGAACCCCTACAATGAGCAGTTCTTC. It specifies CASSPQGNPYNEQFF.

The table lists this clonotype with many counts. The chain has TRBV7-6 and TRBJ2-5, with TRBD2 matching 11 bases. From germline, CDR1 is SGHVS and CDR2 FNYEAQ. CDR3 length: 15 amino acids. Germline trimming cut 5 bases from V and 2 bases from J; bases unmatched to any gene: 4. The CDR3 sequence is CASSLGTSGQETQYF. Written as DNA, the CDR3 is TGTGCCAGCAGCCTCGGGACTAGCGGACAAGAGACCCAGTACTTC.

J is TRBJ2-5 and V is TRBV7-8; possibly TRBD2 for D (7 bases). The CDR3 runs to 17 residues. Deletions cut 0 bases from V and 1 base from J, with 15 bases between. Germline V lookup: CDR1 SGHVS, CDR2 FQNEAQ. This CDR3 is CASSLARNGGLQETQYF. The CDR3 nucleotides read TGTGCCAGCAGCTTAGCTCGGAACGGGGGGCTCCAAGAGACCCAGTACTTC.

The chain joins TRBV28 to TRBJ2-3; possibly TRBD1 for D (5 bases). Germline assignment: CDR1 MDHEN and CDR2 SYDVKM. Trimming removed 5 bases at V and 0 bases at J, with 18 bases between. The CDR3 has 17 amino acids. The chain's CDR3 is CASSPLYGRVSTDTQYF. In DNA form, the CDR3 reads TGTGCCAGCAGTCCACTATATGGCAGGGTGAGCACAGATACGCAGTATTTT.

This clonotype has a single count. The chain joins TRBV7-9 to TRBJ2-7; no definite D call. CDR3 length equals 12 residues. Per the germline V gene, CDR1 is SEHNR and CDR2 is FQNEAQ (reference sequence). The V end lost 4 bases, the J end lost 2 bases, and 6 bases lay between the germline ends. The CDR3 DNA reads TGTGCCAGCAGCTGGAGTCCCTACGAGCAGTACTTC. Its protein product is CASSWSPYEQYF.

The chain carries TRBV6-6 and TRBJ2-1; tentatively, D is TRBD1 or TRBD2 (5 bases each). The V end lost 6 bases, the J end lost 6 bases, and 15 bases lay between the germline ends. The length of the CDR3 is 14 residues. Germline lookup yields CDR1 MNHNY and CDR2 SVGAGI (reference sequence). The CDR3 DNA reads as TGTGCCAGCAGCCAAGAGGGGTTCAGCAATGAGCAGTTCTTC. This encodes CASSQEGFSNEQFF.

The gene calls are TRBV10-2 and TRBJ2-3, with 7 bases matching TRBD2. Germline CDR1 is WSHSY and CDR2 is SAAADI. V lost 5 bases and J lost 2; bases outside the gene matches: 4. CDR3 size: 14 residues. This CDR3 is CASSRTRVTDTQYF. The CDR3 nucleotides read TGCGCCAGCAGTAGGACTAGGGTCACAGATACGCAGTATTTT.

The genes are TRBV6-1 and TRBJ2-2, with D possibly matching TRBD1 (6 bases). V dropped 3 bases and J dropped 4 bases, with 15 bases sitting between them. Germline V gene lookup returns CDR1 MNHNS and CDR2 SASEGT. The CDR3 consists of 16 residues. This CDR3 is CASSEWAGELTGELFF. CDR3 nucleotide sequence: TGTGCCAGCAGTGAGTGGGCAGGGGAGCTCACCGGGGAGCTGTTTTTT.

This clonotype has a handful of counts. Here the CDR3 DNA reads TGTGCCAGCAGCAAAGGGACTAGCGGGTCCTACAATGAGCAGTTCTTC. Translation: CASSKGTSGSYNEQFF. This chain uses TRBV9 with TRBJ2-1; TRBD2 agrees at 12 bases. The germline CDR1 and CDR2 sequences are SGDLS and YYNGEE. The CDR3 runs 16 residues. Trimming took 4 bases from V and 1 from J; bases not matched to a gene: 3.

The gene calls are TRBV4-1 and TRBJ1-4; D remains ambiguous. Trimming removed 0 bases from V and 4 bases from J, with 9 bases in between. From germline, CDR1 is MGHRA and CDR2 YSYEKL. This CDR3 region has 15 residues. The CDR3 loop is CASSQDSIFNEKLFF. The CDR3 DNA sequence: TGCGCCAGCAGCCAAGATTCGATCTTTAATGAAAAACTGTTTTTT.

This clonotype was recorded at least ten times. J is TRBJ2-7 and V is TRBV7-2; 11 nucleotides agree with TRBD2. V shed 5 bases, J shed 1 base, and the junction held 4 bases outside the gene matches. The CDR3 runs 15 residues. Germline CDR1 is SGHTA and CDR2 is FQGNSA. The CDR3 is CASSPTSGRSYEQYF. For the CDR3, the DNA is TGTGCCAGCAGCCCTACTAGCGGGAGATCCTACGAGCAGTACTTC.

The chain has TRBV6-2 or TRBV6-3 and TRBJ1-1; D gene uncertain. Trimming removed 6 bases from V and 9 bases from J, with 14 bases in between. The CDR3 has 12 residues. Germline V gene lookup returns CDR1 MNHEY and CDR2 SVGEGT. The CDR3 sequence is CASSWEGRKAFF. The CDR3 DNA reads as TGTGCCAGCAGCTGGGAGGGAAGGAAAGCTTTCTTT.

This chain joins TRBV7-2 and TRBJ2-7; D call uncertain. Trimming left V 3 bases short and J 3 bases short, with 12 bases between. Per the germline V gene, CDR1 is SGHTA and CDR2 is FQGNSA. This CDR3 is built from 14 residues. CDR3 amino acids: CASSFYHPGYEQYF. The CDR3 DNA reads as TGTGCCAGCAGCTTTTACCATCCCGGCTACGAGCAGTACTTC.

This clonotype has a handful of counts. CDR3 DNA sequence: TGTGCCAGCAGCACGGAAACAGGGTTCGACGAGCAGTACTTC. Translating it yields CASSTETGFDEQYF. J is TRBJ2-7 and V is TRBV6-2 or TRBV6-3; the D gene is possibly TRBD1 (6 bases). The germline V gene has CDR1 MNHEY and CDR2 SVGEGT. Trimming shortened V by 6 bases and J by 5 bases, and 17 bases separated the two germline ends. This CDR3 spans 14 amino acids.

The CDR3 here is CASSIVVYSGNTIYF. The CDR3 DNA reads TGTGCCAGTAGTATAGTGGTCTACTCTGGAAACACCATATATTTT. The V and J genes are TRBV19 and TRBJ1-3; D uncertain. This CDR3 is 15 amino acids long. The V end lost 1 base, the J end lost 0 bases, and 7 bases lay between the germline ends. CDR1 is LNHDA and CDR2 is SQIVND in the germline V gene (reference sequence).